One and the same sample provided the 10 T cell receptor beta chains below, sequenced in a study of blood T cell repertoires in COVID-19. TCRdb's table, derived via immunoSEQ multiplex PCR, lists solely in-frame clones and lacks some. The data contain around 480,000 clones, about 91% of them singletons. Material: peripheral blood. The origin of the receptors is a woman aged 45-65 years with COVID-19, enrolled during active disease.

This chain connects TRBV4-1 to TRBJ1-2; tentatively, D is TRBD1 (6 bases). The CDR3 covers 17 residues. The germline gives CDR1 MGHRA, CDR2 YSYEKL. Between the trimmed V and J ends, which lost 3 bases and 4 bases, there was a span of 21 bases. The CDR3 reads CASSQGGAVPPFYGYTF. The CDR3, as DNA: TGCGCCAGCAGCCAGGGGGGGGCGGTTCCTCCATTCTATGGCTACACCTTC.

This sequence joins TRBV28 and TRBJ2-3, with 10 bases matching TRBD2. This CDR3 region has 14 residues. Germline V gene lookup returns CDR1 MDHEN and CDR2 SYDVKM. The V and J ends lost 6 bases and 4 bases, in that order; junction bases with no gene match: 4. The CDR3 sequence: CASRSGGVPDTQYF. The CDR3 bases are TGTGCCAGCAGAAGCGGGGGGGTTCCAGATACGCAGTATTTT.

The DNA for the CDR3 is TGTGCCAGCAGTGAAAGTCTAGGACAGGGGTCCTACGAGCAGTACTTC. This translates into CASSESLGQGSYEQYF. J is TRBJ2-7 and V is TRBV6-1; 9 nucleotides line up with TRBD1. The CDR3 consists of 16 residues. The germline V gene encodes CDR1 MNHNS and CDR2 SASEGT. Trimming at V came to 2 bases and at J to 1 base, leaving 6 bases not matched to a gene.

The rearrangement uses TRBV27 and TRBJ1-2; D is uncertain. The CDR3 consists of 13 residues. Germline CDR1 is MNHEY and CDR2 is SMNVEV (reference sequence). V was cut by 2 bases and J by 1 base, with 5 bases left in between. CDR3 loop: CASSLQFNYGYTF. The CDR3 DNA is TGTGCCAGCAGTTTACAGTTTAACTATGGCTACACCTTC.

This clone has just one count. The rearrangement joins TRBV5-6 to TRBJ2-5, with 8 bases aligning to TRBD2. The CDR3 covers 15 residues. V gave up 4 bases and J gave up 1 base; unmatched junction bases: 6. CDR1 SGHDT and CDR2 YYEEEE come from the germline V gene. The CDR3 sequence is CASSLGSGIQETQYF. DNA of the CDR3: TGTGCCAGCAGCCTGGGTAGCGGGATCCAAGAGACCCAGTACTTC.

The count of this clone is one. V gene TRBV11-2 combines with J gene TRBJ1-1; unclear D gene. Germline CDR1 reads SGHAT; CDR2 reads FQNNGV. This CDR3 region has 16 residues. The V and J ends lost 1 base and 2 bases respectively, with 14 bases between them. The CDR3 spells CASSLGLGMLNTEAFF. CDR3 DNA: TGTGCCAGCAGCTTAGGGTTGGGCATGCTTAACACTGAAGCTTTCTTT. Based on the CDR3 plus reference TRBV11-2 and TRBJ1-1, the full variable domain is EAGVAQSPRYKIIEKRQSVAFWCNPISGHATLYWYQQILGQGPKLLIQFQNNGVVDDSQLPKDRFSAERLKGVDSTLKIQPAKLEDSAVYLCASSLGLGMLNTEAFFGQGTRLTVV.

The chain uses TRBV11-2 and TRBJ2-7, with TRBD2 matching 7 bases. This CDR3 contains 15 residues. Germline assignment: CDR1 SGHAT and CDR2 FQNNGV. Germline trimming cut 1 base from V and 4 bases from J; bases unmatched to any gene: 7. The CDR3 coding sequence is TGTGCCAGCAGCTTAGGGGAGGGGATTGTTTACGAGCAGTACTTC. As protein: CASSLGEGIVYEQYF.

V usage is TRBV2 and J usage is TRBJ2-2; D remains unclear. Deletions cut 5 bases from V and 0 bases from J, with 7 bases between. This CDR3 region has 14 residues. In germline, CDR1 is SNHLY, CDR2 FYNNEI. The CDR3 spells CASSPIANTGELFF. The CDR3 DNA sequence: TGTGCCAGCAGTCCTATAGCGAACACCGGGGAGCTGTTTTTT. The full variable domain, its missing parts supplied by reference TRBV2 and TRBJ2-2, is EPEVTQTPSHQVTQMGQEVILRCVPISNHLYFYWYRQILGQKVEFLVSFYNNEISEKSEIFDDQFSVERPDGSNFTLKIRSTKLEDSAMYFCASSPIANTGELFFGEGSRLTVL.

The chain employs TRBV19 and TRBJ2-7; D perhaps matches TRBD2 (5 bases). CDR1 LNHDA and CDR2 SQIVND come from the germline V gene (reference sequence). Trimming took off 7 bases at V and 3 bases at J, with 16 bases between the two ends. This CDR3 is 14 amino acids long. The CDR3 reads CASTQDSLGYEQYF. The CDR3 DNA sequence: TGTGCCAGTACCCAGGACTCCCTCGGCTACGAGCAGTACTTC.

This chain uses TRBV19 with TRBJ1-2; perhaps TRBD1 as D (6 bases). The CDR3 length is 16 residues. The germline gives CDR1 LNHDA, CDR2 SQIVND (reference sequence). The V and J ends lost 5 bases and 4 bases respectively, with 20 bases between them. CDR3 in amino acids: CASSRSIGGVAYGYTF. The CDR3 nucleotides read TGTGCCAGTAGTCGAAGTATAGGGGGAGTAGCCTATGGCTACACCTTC.